There are a few counts of the clone carrying this TCR beta chain. Its specificity is not known. This record comes from a study of cytomegalovirus exposure and HLA in healthy donors. V lost 3 bases, J lost 8 bases, and 15 bases stayed unmatched. This CDR3 is built from 16 residues. The germline CDR1 and CDR2 sequences are SNHLY and FYNNEI. Overall study results and limits: Through in vitro validation, a few CMV-associated chains were shown to be specific for CMV antigens.

PCR involved 60 Vbeta and 13 Jbeta primers. Measured with immunoSEQ multiplex PCR; TCRdb has only the in-frame clones, and not every one. The sample shows some 180,000 clones, 76% of them seen only once. The chain is built from TRBV2 and TRBJ1-2; 7 bases map to TRBD1. The specimen sequenced was PBMCs. This TCR derives from a man aged 18 to 35 in good health and CMV-seronegative. CDR3 nucleotide sequence: TGTGCCAGCAGTGATCCTTGGACAGGCCTCGGGGGAGGCTACACCTTC. This gives the protein CASSDPWTGLGGGYTF.